This TCR beta chain was obtained from a study of Ad26.COV2.S vaccination and SARS-CoV-2 variants. In the study overall: Donor joined the COV1001 Ad26.COV2.S trial arm.

This CDR3 is built from 13 residues. V was shortened by 6 bases and J by 4 bases, with 12 bases between the two germline ends. The germline CDR1 and CDR2 sequences are ENHRY and SYGVKD. Libraries were prepared by immunoSEQ multiplex PCR; TCRdb keeps only in-frame clonotypes and omits some of them. The sample records more than 250,000 clones, 87% being singletons. Treatment denoted: approximately 18 received Ad26.COV2.S at low or high dose, single or two shots; about five received placebo; per-sample allocation not given. Day 63 following the first vaccine or placebo injection was when the samples were taken.

The chain links TRBV10-3 to TRBJ1-1; a possible D gene is TRBD1 (6 bases). This material consisted of peripheral blood, taken in a trial of Ad26.COV2.S vaccine versus placebo. The sequence was collected from a person between 18 and 65 years old who received the Ad26.COV2.S COVID-19 vaccine or a placebo. CDR3 region: CAIREGVSTEAFF. The DNA for the CDR3 is TGTGCCATCAGGGAGGGGGTCAGCACTGAAGCTTTCTTT.